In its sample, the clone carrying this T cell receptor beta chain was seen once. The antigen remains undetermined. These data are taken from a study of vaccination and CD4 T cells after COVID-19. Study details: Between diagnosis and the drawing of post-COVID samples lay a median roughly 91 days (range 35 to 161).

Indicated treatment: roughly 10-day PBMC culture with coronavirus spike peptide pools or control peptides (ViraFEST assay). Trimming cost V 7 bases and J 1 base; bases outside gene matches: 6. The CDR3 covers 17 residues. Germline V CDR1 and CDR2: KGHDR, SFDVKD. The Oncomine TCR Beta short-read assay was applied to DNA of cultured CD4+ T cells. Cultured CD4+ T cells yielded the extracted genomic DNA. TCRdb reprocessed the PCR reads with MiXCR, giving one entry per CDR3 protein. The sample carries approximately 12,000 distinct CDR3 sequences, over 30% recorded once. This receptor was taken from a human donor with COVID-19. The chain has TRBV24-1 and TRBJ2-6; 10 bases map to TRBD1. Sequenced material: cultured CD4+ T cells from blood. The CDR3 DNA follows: TGTGCCACCAGGCCGGGACAGGGGTTATCTGGGGCCAACGTCCTGACTTTC. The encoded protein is CATRPGQGLSGANVLTF.